The sequence of this TCR beta chain was determined in a study of metastatic and nonmetastatic thyroid tumors. From the PCR reads, TCRdb re-called clones with MiXCR. The data hold about 69,000 clones, with approximately 15% observed a single time. None of the patients had undergone any treatment ahead of thyroid surgery. V shed 6 bases and J 5 bases; nucleotides not matched to a gene: 8. Germline CDR1 reads MNHNS; CDR2 reads SASEGT. The CDR3 loop spans 14 amino acids. This sequence originates from a male donor with papillary thyroid cancer or a benign thyroid nodule (not recorded which). Some clones in this sample may be carry-over from other donors' samples. The rearrangement joins TRBV6-1 to TRBJ2-3; 7 bases map to TRBD2. The sample consisted of blood. The CDR3 DNA sequence: TGTGCCAGCAGCCGCACTCTAGCGGTAGATACGCAGTATTTT. Amino acids: CASSRTLAVDTQYF.